A selection of T cell receptor beta chains follows, all from one sample in a study of shared clonotypes between healthy human individuals. The table came from immunoSEQ multiplex PCR; TCRdb's copy has only in-frame clones and leaves some out. The sample lists around 2.1 million clones, just over 90% occurring once. Sequenced: naive CD8+ T cells from PBMCs. The receptors were sampled from a man younger than 35 in good health. Some clones in this sample may be carry-over from other donors' samples. Each CDR3 is given with its conserved first and last residue. Each record gives: clone size, J gene, V gene, D gene, CDR3 protein, CDR3 DNA. D genes are given only for firm matches. The listing skips clone size in some rows; elsewhere it reads once, few, many or a size class.

>NA|TRBJ2-7|TRBV6-5|TRBD1
CASRLPGTGIYEQYF
TGTGCCAGCAGGCTACCCGGGACAGGCATTTACGAGCAGTACTTC
>NA|TRBJ1-2|TRBV7-6|NA
CASSLAPGDGYTF
TGTGCCAGCAGCTTAGCGCCAGGGGATGGCTACACCTTC
>NA|TRBJ2-7|TRBV4-3|TRBD1
CASSQAPRTGGFNEQYF
TGCGCCAGCAGCCAAGCTCCCCGGACAGGGGGGTTTAACGAGCAGTACTTC
>NA|TRBJ2-7|TRBV15|TRBD1
CATSRDREFYEQYF
TGTGCCACCAGCAGGGACAGGGAGTTCTACGAGCAGTACTTC
>once|TRBJ1-4|TRBV15|NA
CATAPRGRVEKLFF
TGTGCCACCGCACCCAGGGGTCGAGTTGAAAAACTGTTTTTT
>NA|TRBJ1-5|TRBV25-1|NA
CASSDGAGANQPQHF
TGTGCCAGCAGCGACGGTGCAGGGGCCAATCAGCCCCAGCATTTT
>NA|TRBJ2-3|TRBV28|NA
CASSSPSVRTQYF
TGTGCCAGCAGTTCCCCGTCGGTAAGAACGCAGTATTTT
>NA|TRBJ2-1|TRBV9|TRBD1
CASSVAGQAGNEQFF
TGTGCCAGCAGCGTAGCTGGACAGGCGGGCAATGAGCAGTTCTTC
>once|TRBJ2-7|TRBV13|NA
CASSFDPQGPYEQYF
TGTGCCAGCAGCTTTGACCCCCAGGGGCCCTACGAGCAGTACTTC
>NA|TRBJ1-4|TRBV9|NA
CASSVGRTGSEKLFF
TGTGCCAGCAGCGTAGGAAGAACAGGCAGCGAAAAACTGTTTTTT
>NA|TRBJ1-5|TRBV19|NA
CASTWRGSNQPQHF
TGTGCCAGCACCTGGCGAGGTAGCAATCAGCCCCAGCATTTT
>NA|TRBJ1-3|TRBV29-1|TRBD1
CSVELPGTGSGNTIYF
TGCAGCGTTGAACTACCCGGGACAGGCTCTGGAAACACCATATATTTT
>NA|TRBJ1-2|TRBV5-6|TRBD1
CASSGTQTGGYYGYTF
TGTGCCAGCAGCGGGACCCAGACAGGGGGATACTATGGCTACACCTTC
>NA|TRBJ2-5|TRBV29-1|TRBD2
CSVEGLAWAREGGAGTQYF
TGCAGCGTTGAAGGACTAGCCTGGGCCCGCGAGGGAGGGGCGGGGACCCAGTACTTC
>NA|TRBJ2-7|TRBV29-1|NA
CSVAGEQRGNEQYF
TGCAGCGTTGCGGGCGAGCAAAGGGGTAACGAGCAGTACTTC
>NA|TRBJ2-5|TRBV28|NA
CASIRRGVETQYF
TGTGCCAGCATCCGACGGGGTGTAGAGACCCAGTACTTC
>NA|TRBJ2-1|TRBV6-6|TRBD1
CASSTQGALHEQFF
TGTGCCAGCAGTACACAGGGGGCGTTGCATGAGCAGTTCTTC
>NA|TRBJ2-3|TRBV7-2|NA
CASSFTGLGTDTQYF
TGTGCCAGCAGCTTTACAGGGTTGGGGACAGATACGCAGTATTTT
>once|TRBJ2-5|TRBV14|TRBD2
CASSHLVGLVETQYF
TGTGCCAGCAGCCATCTCGTGGGACTAGTGGAGACCCAGTACTTC
>NA|TRBJ2-7|TRBV27|NA
CASSFARGPYEQYF
TGTGCCAGCAGTTTCGCCAGGGGCCCCTACGAGCAGTACTTC
>NA|TRBJ2-2|TRBV28|NA
CASSFPGHTGELFF
TGTGCCAGCAGTTTCCCAGGGCACACCGGGGAGCTGTTTTTT
>NA|TRBJ2-3|TRBV4-1|TRBD2
CASSQSLAGGLSTDTQYF
TGCGCCAGCAGCCAATCCCTAGCGGGAGGGCTTAGCACAGATACGCAGTATTTT
>NA|TRBJ1-1|TRBV19|TRBD1
CASSARTGVHTEAFF
TGTGCCAGTAGTGCAAGGACAGGGGTGCACACTGAAGCTTTCTTT
>NA|TRBJ2-1|TRBV7-9|NA
CASSLPPQGPSYNEQFF
TGTGCCAGCAGCTTACCCCCACAGGGCCCATCCTACAATGAGCAGTTCTTC
>once|TRBJ2-7|TRBV4-1|NA
CASSQRFTGRSYEQYF
TGCGCCAGCAGCCAGAGATTCACAGGGAGGTCCTACGAGCAGTACTTC
>NA|TRBJ2-5|TRBV5-6|NA
CASSSKETQYF
TGTGCCAGCAGCTCAAAAGAGACCCAGTACTTC
>NA|TRBJ2-1|TRBV6-5|NA
CASSFGQNEQFF
TGTGCCAGCAGTTTCGGACAGAATGAGCAGTTCTTC
>NA|TRBJ2-1|TRBV10-3|TRBD2
CAISDLGLDLEQFF
TGTGCCATCAGTGACTTAGGACTAGATCTTGAGCAGTTCTTC
>once|TRBJ1-2|TRBV6-1|TRBD1
CASSEGPGQGYGYTF
TGTGCCAGCAGTGAAGGGCCGGGACAGGGGTATGGCTACACCTTC
>NA|TRBJ2-2|TRBV11-2|NA
CASSPRDIARTGELFF
TGTGCCAGCAGCCCCCGGGATATAGCGCGCACCGGGGAGCTGTTTTTT
>NA|TRBJ1-2|TRBV4-3|TRBD1
CASSQALPRGGQDLGYTF
TGCGCCAGCAGCCAAGCTCTACCCAGGGGGGGGCAGGATCTTGGCTACACCTTC
>NA|TRBJ2-7|TRBV29-1|NA
CSVDTGYQDEQYF
TGCAGCGTTGATACCGGTTATCAGGACGAGCAGTACTTC
>once|TRBJ2-1|TRBV27|NA
CASSLGRGSSYNEQFF
TGTGCCAGCAGTTTAGGGCGTGGGAGCTCCTACAATGAGCAGTTCTTC
>NA|TRBJ2-1|TRBV2|TRBD2
CASSRYALLAETYNEQFF
TGTGCCAGCAGCCGTTATGCTCTCCTAGCGGAGACCTACAATGAGCAGTTCTTC
>NA|TRBJ2-5|TRBV28|NA
CASSFRGRGQETQYF
TGTGCCAGCAGTTTTCGGGGCAGGGGCCAAGAGACCCAGTACTTC
>NA|TRBJ1-5|TRBV5-1|TRBD1
CASQKRDGQGTSRVGSRLNQPQHF
TGCGCCAGTCAGAAGAGGGACGGACAGGGGACGTCTCGAGTCGGGTCTAGACTCAATCAGCCCCAGCATTTT
>NA|TRBJ2-7|TRBV28|NA
CASRRDGSYEQYF
TGTGCCAGCCGAAGAGACGGCTCCTACGAGCAGTACTTC
>NA|TRBJ2-7|TRBV27|TRBD1
CASSLSRTGRGNEQYF
TGTGCCAGCAGTTTATCCAGGACAGGGAGAGGGAACGAGCAGTACTTC